Listed below are T cell receptor beta chains from one sample, sequenced in a study of T-cell reconstitution after alpha-beta-depleted transplantation in children. MiXCR, run by TCRdb on the PCR reads, gives a single entry per CDR3 protein. The profile shows around 580,000 distinct CDR3 sequences, more than 20% of them singletons. Here the sequenced sample was PBMCs, mostly from graft donor cells, taken 360 days after TCRalphabeta/CD19-depleted stem cell transplant. The receptors come from a boy less than two years old who had a stem cell transplant for acute myeloid leukemia, so the T cells may come from the graft donor. CDR3s include the opening cysteine and the closing phenylalanine or tryptophan. D genes are given only for firm matches. Size is omitted from some rows. Given values are once, few, many or a class for expanded clones.

TRBV4-3	TRBD1	TRBJ1-3	.	CASSQDPGQGAPGNTIYF	TGCGCCAGCAGCCAAGATCCGGGACAGGGGGCGCCCGGAAACACCATATATTTT
TRBV5-1	TRBD2	TRBJ2-6	.	CASSLAAGDGANVLTF	TGCGCCAGCAGCTTGGCCGCGGGGGATGGGGCCAACGTCCTGACTTTC
TRBV5-5	.	TRBJ2-7	many	CASSKPGQDYEQYF	TGTGCCAGCAGCAAACCGGGACAAGATTACGAGCAGTACTTC
TRBV6-5	TRBD1	TRBJ1-2	.	CASSFPGDSLGTNYGYTF	TGTGCCAGCAGTTTTCCAGGGGACAGTTTGGGCACTAACTATGGCTACACCTTC
TRBV5-1	.	TRBJ2-5	.	CASSLGGEPIETQYF	TGCGCCAGCAGCTTGGGAGGCGAGCCCATTGAGACCCAGTACTTC
TRBV29-1	TRBD1	TRBJ2-5	.	CSAGQGAGETQYF	TGCAGCGCCGGACAGGGGGCGGGAGAGACCCAGTACTTC
TRBV5-1	TRBD1	TRBJ2-1	.	CASSFDNRGWNEQFF	TGCGCCAGCAGCTTTGATAACAGGGGGTGGAATGAGCAGTTCTTC
TRBV7-9	.	TRBJ1-1	few	CASGGLETTEAFF	TGTGCCAGCGGGGGACTAGAGACAACTGAAGCTTTCTTT
TRBV20-1	.	TRBJ2-3	many	CSARSGGGVDTQYF	TGCAGTGCTAGATCCGGTGGAGGGGTAGATACGCAGTATTTT
TRBV20-1	.	TRBJ1-1	many	CSARDMMRGMNTEAFF	TGCAGTGCTAGAGATATGATGAGGGGTATGAACACTGAAGCTTTCTTT
TRBV28	TRBD1	TRBJ2-7	.	CASSSPGTDPYEQYF	TGTGCCAGCAGTTCCCCCGGGACAGACCCCTACGAGCAGTACTTC